This TCR beta chain was identified in a study of monozygotic twins with inflammatory bowel disease. Overall study results and limits: Concordance status among twins (concordant versus discordant) showed no link to repertoire similarity, possibly from limited power. The data gave no support to a single strong IBD-associated signal or clonotype. Healthy co-twins had higher TCRbeta inverse Simpson diversity than their IBD twins.

One blood sample of 2 to 2.5 ml was taken from each donor. This CDR3 has 20 residues. A remark on this clonotype: Antigen specificity is unknown.

TCRdb re-analyzed the 5' RACE reads; it lists each CDR3 protein once, without DNA. The sample table sets out approximately 340,000 distinct CDR3 sequences. The genes are TRBV12-3 or TRBV12-4 and TRBJ1-5; as DNA is missing, the TRBD1 call by TCRdb cannot be tested. The sample taken for sequencing was blood. This TCR derives from a human donor with ulcerative colitis or Crohn's disease, or a healthy co-twin of an affected twin (not recorded which). CDR3: CASSFFIGGTGGLGNQPQHF.